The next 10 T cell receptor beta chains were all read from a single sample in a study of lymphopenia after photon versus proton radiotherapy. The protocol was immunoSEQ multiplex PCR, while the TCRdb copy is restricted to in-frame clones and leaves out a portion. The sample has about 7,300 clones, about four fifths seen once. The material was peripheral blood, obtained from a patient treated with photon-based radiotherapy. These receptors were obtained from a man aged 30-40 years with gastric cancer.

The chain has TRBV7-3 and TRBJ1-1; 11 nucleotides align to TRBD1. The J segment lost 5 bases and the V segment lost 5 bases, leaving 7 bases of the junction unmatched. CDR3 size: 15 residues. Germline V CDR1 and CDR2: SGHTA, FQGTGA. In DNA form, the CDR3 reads TGTGCCAGCAGCGCTGGACAGGGGGCGAGGACTGAAGCTTTCTTT. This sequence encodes CASSAGQGARTEAFF.

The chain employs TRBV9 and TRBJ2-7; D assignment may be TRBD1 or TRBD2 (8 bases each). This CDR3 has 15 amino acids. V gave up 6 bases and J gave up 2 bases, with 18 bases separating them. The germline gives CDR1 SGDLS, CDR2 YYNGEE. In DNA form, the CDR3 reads TGTGCCAGCACTCAGGGGGCGGGAGGAACCTACGAGCAGTACTTC. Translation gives CASTQGAGGTYEQYF.

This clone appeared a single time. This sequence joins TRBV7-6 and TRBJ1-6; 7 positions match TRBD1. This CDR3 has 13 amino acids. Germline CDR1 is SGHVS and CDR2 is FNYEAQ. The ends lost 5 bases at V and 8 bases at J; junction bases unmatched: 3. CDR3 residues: CASSTGADSPLHF. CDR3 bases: TGTGCCAGCAGCACAGGGGCGGATTCACCCCTCCACTTT.

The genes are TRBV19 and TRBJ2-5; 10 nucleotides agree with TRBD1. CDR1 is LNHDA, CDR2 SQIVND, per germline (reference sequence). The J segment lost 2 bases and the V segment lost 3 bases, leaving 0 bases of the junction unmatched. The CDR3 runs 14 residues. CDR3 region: CASSMDRGQETQYF. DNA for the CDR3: TGTGCCAGTAGTATGGACAGGGGGCAAGAGACCCAGTACTTC.

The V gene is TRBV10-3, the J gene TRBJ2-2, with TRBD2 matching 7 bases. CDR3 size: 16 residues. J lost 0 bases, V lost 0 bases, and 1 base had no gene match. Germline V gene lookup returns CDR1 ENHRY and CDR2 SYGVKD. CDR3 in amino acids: CAISESGLANTGELFF. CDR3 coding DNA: TGTGCCATCAGTGAGTCCGGACTAGCGAACACCGGGGAGCTGTTTTTT.

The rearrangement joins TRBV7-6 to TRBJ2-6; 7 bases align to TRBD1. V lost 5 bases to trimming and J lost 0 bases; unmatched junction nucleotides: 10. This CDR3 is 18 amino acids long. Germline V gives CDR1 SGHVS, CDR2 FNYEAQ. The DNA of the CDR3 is TGTGCCAGCAGCACATCGACAGGGCCCTACTCTGGGGCCAACGTCCTGACTTTC. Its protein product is CASSTSTGPYSGANVLTF. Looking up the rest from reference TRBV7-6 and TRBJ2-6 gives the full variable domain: GAGVSQSPRYKVTKRGQDVALRCDPISGHVSLYWYRQALGQGPEFLTYFNYEAQQDKSGLPNDRFSAERPEGSISTLTIQRTEQRDSAMYRCASSTSTGPYSGANVLTFGAGSRLTVL.

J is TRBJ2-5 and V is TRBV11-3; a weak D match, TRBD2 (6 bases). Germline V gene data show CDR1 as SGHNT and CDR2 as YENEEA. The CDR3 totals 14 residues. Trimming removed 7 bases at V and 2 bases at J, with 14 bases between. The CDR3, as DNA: TGTGCCAGCAATCCCGGGACTCAGCAAGAGACCCAGTACTTC. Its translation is CASNPGTQQETQYF.

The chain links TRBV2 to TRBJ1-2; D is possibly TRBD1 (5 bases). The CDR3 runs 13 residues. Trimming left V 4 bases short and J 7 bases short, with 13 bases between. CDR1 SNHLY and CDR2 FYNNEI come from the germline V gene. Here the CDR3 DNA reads TGTGCCAGCAGTGGCAGCCAGGGCTCTGGCTACACCTTC. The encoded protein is CASSGSQGSGYTF. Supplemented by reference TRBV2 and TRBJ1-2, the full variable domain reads EPEVTQTPSHQVTQMGQEVILRCVPISNHLYFYWYRQILGQKVEFLVSFYNNEISEKSEIFDDQFSVERPDGSNFTLKIRSTKLEDSAMYFCASSGSQGSGYTFGSGTRLTVV.

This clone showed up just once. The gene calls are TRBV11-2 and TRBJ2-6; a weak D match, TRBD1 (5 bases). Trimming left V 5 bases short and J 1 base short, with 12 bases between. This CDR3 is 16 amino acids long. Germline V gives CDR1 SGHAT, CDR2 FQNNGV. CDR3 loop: CASSPTDTSGANVLTF. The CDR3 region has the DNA TGTGCCAGCAGCCCTACGGACACTTCTGGGGCCAACGTCCTGACTTTC.

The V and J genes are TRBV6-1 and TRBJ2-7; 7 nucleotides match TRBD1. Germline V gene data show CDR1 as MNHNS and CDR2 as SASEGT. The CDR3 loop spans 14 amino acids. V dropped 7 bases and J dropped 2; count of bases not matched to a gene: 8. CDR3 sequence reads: CASTPRDRAYEQYF. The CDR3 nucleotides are TGTGCCAGCACCCCTCGGGACAGAGCCTACGAGCAGTACTTC.